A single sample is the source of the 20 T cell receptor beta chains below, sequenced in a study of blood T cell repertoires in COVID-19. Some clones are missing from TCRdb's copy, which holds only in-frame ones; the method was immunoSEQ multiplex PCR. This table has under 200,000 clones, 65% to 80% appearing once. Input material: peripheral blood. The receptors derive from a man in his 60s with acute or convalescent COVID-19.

In DNA, the CDR3 is TGTGCCAGCAGCTTGGGACTAGACATTAATGAGCAGTTCTTC. It codes for CASSLGLDINEQFF. This chain links TRBV7-9 with TRBJ2-1; TRBD2 matches 8 bases. The CDR3 contains 14 residues. The germline V gene encodes CDR1 SEHNR and CDR2 FQNEAQ (reference sequence). J was trimmed by 7 bases and V by 3 bases; bases with no gene match: 5.

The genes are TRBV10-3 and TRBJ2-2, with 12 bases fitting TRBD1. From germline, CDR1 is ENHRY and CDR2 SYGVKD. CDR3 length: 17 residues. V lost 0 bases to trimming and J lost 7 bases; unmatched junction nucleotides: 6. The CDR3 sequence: CAISESGTGGAGGELFF. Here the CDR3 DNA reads TGTGCCATCAGTGAGTCCGGGACAGGGGGCGCAGGCGGGGAGCTGTTTTTT.

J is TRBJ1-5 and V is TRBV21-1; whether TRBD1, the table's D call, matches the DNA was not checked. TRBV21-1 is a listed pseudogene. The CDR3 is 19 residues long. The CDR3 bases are TGTGCCAGCCCGATGTTTGGGACAGGGGGCGGGATAGGACATCAGCCCCAGCATTTT. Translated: CASPMFGTGGGIGHQPQHF.

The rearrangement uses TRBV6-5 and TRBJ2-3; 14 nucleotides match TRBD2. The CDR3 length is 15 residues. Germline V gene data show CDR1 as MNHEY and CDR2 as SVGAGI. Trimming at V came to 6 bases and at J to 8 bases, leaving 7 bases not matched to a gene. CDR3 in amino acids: CASRRLAGGPGTQYF. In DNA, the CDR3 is TGTGCCAGCAGAAGACTAGCGGGGGGGCCGGGTACGCAGTATTTT.

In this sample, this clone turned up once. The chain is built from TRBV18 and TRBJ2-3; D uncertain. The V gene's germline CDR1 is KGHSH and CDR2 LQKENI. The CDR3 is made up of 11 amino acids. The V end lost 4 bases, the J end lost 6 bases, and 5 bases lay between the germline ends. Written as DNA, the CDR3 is TGTGCCAGCTCACTCGGGGATACGCAGTATTTT. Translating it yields CASSLGDTQYF. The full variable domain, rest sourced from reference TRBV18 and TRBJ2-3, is NAGVMQNPRHLVRRRGQEARLRCSPMKGHSHVYWYRQLPEEGLKFMVYLQKENIIDESGMPKERFSAEFPKEGPSILRIQQVVRGDSAAYFCASSLGDTQYFGPGTRLTVL.

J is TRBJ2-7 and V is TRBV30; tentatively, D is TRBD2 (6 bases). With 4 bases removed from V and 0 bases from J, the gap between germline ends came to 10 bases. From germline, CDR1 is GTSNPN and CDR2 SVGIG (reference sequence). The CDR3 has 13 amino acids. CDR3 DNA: TGTGCCTGGACATTAGCGGACTCCTACGAGCAGTACTTC. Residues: CAWTLADSYEQYF.

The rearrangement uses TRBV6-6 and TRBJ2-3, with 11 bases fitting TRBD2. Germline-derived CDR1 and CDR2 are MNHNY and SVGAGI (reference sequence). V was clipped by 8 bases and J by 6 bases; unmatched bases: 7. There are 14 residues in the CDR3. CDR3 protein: CASGLAGGRDTQYF. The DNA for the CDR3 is TGTGCCAGCGGGCTAGCGGGGGGTAGGGATACGCAGTATTTT.

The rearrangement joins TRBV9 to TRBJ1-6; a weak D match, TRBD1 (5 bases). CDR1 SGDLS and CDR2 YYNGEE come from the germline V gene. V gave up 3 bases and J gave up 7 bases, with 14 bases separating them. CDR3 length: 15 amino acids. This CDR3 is CASSAQGAGNSPLHF. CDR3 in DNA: TGTGCCAGCAGCGCCCAGGGTGCAGGAAATTCACCCCTCCACTTT.

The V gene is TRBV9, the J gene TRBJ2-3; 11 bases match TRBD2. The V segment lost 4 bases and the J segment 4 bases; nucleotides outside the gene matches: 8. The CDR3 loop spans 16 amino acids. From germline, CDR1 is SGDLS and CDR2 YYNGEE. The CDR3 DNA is TGTGCCAGCAGCTACCTAGCGGGGGGCGGTGCAGATACGCAGTATTTT. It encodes CASSYLAGGGADTQYF.

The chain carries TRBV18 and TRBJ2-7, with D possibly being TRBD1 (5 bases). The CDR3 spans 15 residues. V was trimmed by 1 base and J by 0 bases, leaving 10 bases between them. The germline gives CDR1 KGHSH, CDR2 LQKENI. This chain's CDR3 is CASSPQRQGSYEQYF. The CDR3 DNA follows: TGTGCCAGCTCACCACAGCGTCAGGGCTCCTACGAGCAGTACTTC. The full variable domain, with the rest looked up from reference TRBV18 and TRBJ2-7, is NAGVMQNPRHLVRRRGQEARLRCSPMKGHSHVYWYRQLPEEGLKFMVYLQKENIIDESGMPKERFSAEFPKEGPSILRIQQVVRGDSAAYFCASSPQRQGSYEQYFGPGTRLTVT.

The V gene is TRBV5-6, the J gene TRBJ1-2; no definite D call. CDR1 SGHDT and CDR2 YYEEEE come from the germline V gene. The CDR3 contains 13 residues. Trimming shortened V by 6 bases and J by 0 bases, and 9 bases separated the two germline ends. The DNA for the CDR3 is TGTGCCAGCACCGGGGTAGCTAACTATGGCTACACCTTC. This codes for CASTGVANYGYTF.

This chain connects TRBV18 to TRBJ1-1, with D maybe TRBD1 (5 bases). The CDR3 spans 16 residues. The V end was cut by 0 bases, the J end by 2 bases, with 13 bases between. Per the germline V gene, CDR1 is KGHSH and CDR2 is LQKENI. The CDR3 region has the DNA TGTGCCAGCTCACCACCGCGGGGCAGAACCAACACTGAAGCTTTCTTT. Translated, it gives CASSPPRGRTNTEAFF.

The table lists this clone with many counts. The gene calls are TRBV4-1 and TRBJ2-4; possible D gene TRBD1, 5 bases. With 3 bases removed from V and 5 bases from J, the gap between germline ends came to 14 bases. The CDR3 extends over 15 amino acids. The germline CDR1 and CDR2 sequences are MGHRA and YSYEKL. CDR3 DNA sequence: TGCGCCAGCAGCCAGGGTCTGTCAGGGCAAAACATTCAGTACTTC. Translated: CASSQGLSGQNIQYF.

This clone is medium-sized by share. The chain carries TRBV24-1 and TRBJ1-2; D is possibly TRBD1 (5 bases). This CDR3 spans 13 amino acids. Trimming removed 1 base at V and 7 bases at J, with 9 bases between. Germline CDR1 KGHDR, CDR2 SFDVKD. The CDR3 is CATSDFTGRGYTF. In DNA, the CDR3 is TGTGCCACCAGTGATTTCACAGGACGTGGCTACACCTTC.

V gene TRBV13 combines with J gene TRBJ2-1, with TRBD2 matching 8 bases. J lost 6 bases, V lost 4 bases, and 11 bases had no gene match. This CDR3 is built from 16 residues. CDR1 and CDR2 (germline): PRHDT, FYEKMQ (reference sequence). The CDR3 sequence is CASSSNPGLVGNEQFF. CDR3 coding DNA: TGTGCCAGCAGCTCAAATCCGGGACTAGTAGGCAATGAGCAGTTCTTC.

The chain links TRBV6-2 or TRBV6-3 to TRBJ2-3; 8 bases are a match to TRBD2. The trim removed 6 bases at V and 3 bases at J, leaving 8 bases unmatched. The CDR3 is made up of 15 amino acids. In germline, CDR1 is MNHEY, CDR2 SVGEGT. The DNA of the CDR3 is TGTGCCAGCAGCCAATTCGGGGGGGGGACAGATACGCAGTATTTT. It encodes CASSQFGGGTDTQYF.

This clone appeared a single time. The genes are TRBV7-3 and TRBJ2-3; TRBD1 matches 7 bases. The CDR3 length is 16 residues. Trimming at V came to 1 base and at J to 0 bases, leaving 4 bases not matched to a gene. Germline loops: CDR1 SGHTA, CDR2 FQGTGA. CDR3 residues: CASSLKGTESTDTQYF. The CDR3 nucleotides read TGTGCCAGCAGCTTAAAGGGGACAGAGAGCACAGATACGCAGTATTTT.

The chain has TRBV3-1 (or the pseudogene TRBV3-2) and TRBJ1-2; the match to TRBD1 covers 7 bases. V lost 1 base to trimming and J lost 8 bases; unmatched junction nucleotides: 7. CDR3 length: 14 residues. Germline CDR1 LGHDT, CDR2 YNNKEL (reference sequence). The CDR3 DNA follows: TGTGCCAGCAGCCAAGGTGTAAGGGGGCCGGGCTACACCTTC. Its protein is CASSQGVRGPGYTF.

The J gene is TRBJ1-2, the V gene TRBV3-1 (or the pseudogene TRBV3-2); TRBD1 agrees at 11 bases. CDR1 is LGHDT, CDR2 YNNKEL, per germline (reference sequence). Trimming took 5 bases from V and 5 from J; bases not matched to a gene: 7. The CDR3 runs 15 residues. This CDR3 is CASSDGTGGRYGYTF. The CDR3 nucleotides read TGTGCCAGCAGCGATGGGACAGGGGGGAGGTATGGCTACACCTTC.

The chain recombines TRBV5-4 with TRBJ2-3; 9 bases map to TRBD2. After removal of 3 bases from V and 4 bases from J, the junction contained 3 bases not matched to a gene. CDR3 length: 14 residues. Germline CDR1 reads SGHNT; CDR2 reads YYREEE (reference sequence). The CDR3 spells CASSWGTSPDTQYF. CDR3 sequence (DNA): TGTGCCAGCAGCTGGGGGACTAGCCCAGATACGCAGTATTTT.